The rows below give T cell receptor beta chains drawn from one sample of a study of graft-versus-host responses after intestinal transplantation. The antigens of these receptors remain unknown. The data were produced by immunoSEQ multiplex PCR, yet TCRdb's version contains in-frame clones alone and is incomplete. Of approximately 75,000 clones listed, 90% are singletons. Sequencing used unstimulated CD8+ T cells sorted from spleen or lymph node cells, obtained before transplant. All receptors derive from a human donor who was the organ donor for an intestinal transplant. Both conserved end residues are part of each CDR3. D genes are given only for firm matches. Only some rows state a clone size, as once, few, many or a class for expanded clones.

V gene: TRBV7-9
D gene: TRBD1
clone size: -
J gene: TRBJ1-6
CDR3 length: 14
CDR3 protein: CASSLRQGVSPLHF
CDR3 DNA: TGTGCCAGCAGCCTCCGACAGGGCGTTTCACCCCTCCACTTT

V gene: TRBV5-4
D gene: -
clone size: -
J gene: TRBJ2-5
CDR3 length: 13
CDR3 protein: CASSLATPGTQYF
CDR3 DNA: TGTGCCAGCAGCTTGGCTACCCCGGGGACCCAGTACTTC

V gene: TRBV7-6
D gene: -
clone size: once
J gene: TRBJ1-1
CDR3 length: 14
CDR3 protein: CASSRGGVDTEAFF
CDR3 DNA: TGTGCCAGCAGCCGTGGGGGGGTGGACACTGAAGCTTTCTTT

V gene: TRBV6-5
D gene: -
clone size: -
J gene: TRBJ1-1
CDR3 length: 15
CDR3 protein: CASSYSPAGNTEAFF
CDR3 DNA: TGTGCCAGCAGTTACTCGCCTGCGGGCAACACTGAAGCTTTCTTT

V gene: TRBV7-8
D gene: TRBD2
clone size: -
J gene: TRBJ2-6
CDR3 length: 16
CDR3 protein: CASRPGGGSGANVLTF
CDR3 DNA: TGTGCCAGCAGACCCGGCGGGGGGTCTGGGGCCAACGTCCTGACTTTC

V gene: TRBV4-1
D gene: -
clone size: few
J gene: TRBJ1-6
CDR3 length: 15
CDR3 protein: CASSYGVGKPSPLHF
CDR3 DNA: TGCGCCAGCAGCTACGGGGTCGGGAAGCCGTCACCCCTCCACTTT

V gene: TRBV7-8
D gene: TRBD1
clone size: -
J gene: TRBJ1-2
CDR3 length: 17
CDR3 protein: CASSTPGQGGGDYGYTF
CDR3 DNA: TGTGCCAGCAGCACTCCGGGACAGGGGGGAGGAGACTATGGCTACACCTTC

V gene: TRBV27
D gene: -
clone size: -
J gene: TRBJ2-1
CDR3 length: 14
CDR3 protein: CASSLRPAGNEQFF
CDR3 DNA: TGTGCCAGCAGTTTAAGGCCAGCGGGTAATGAGCAGTTCTTC

V gene: TRBV11-2
D gene: TRBD2
clone size: -
J gene: TRBJ2-3
CDR3 length: 15
CDR3 protein: CASSRLAGYTDTQYF
CDR3 DNA: TGTGCCAGCAGTCGACTAGCGGGGTACACAGATACGCAGTATTTT

V gene: TRBV5-1
D gene: -
clone size: -
J gene: TRBJ2-4
CDR3 length: 14
CDR3 protein: CASSFSPVRNIQYF
CDR3 DNA: TGCGCCAGCAGCTTTAGCCCCGTAAGAAACATTCAGTACTTC

V gene: TRBV30
D gene: TRBD1
clone size: -
J gene: TRBJ1-1
CDR3 length: 11
CDR3 protein: CAWSGTAEAFF
CDR3 DNA: TGTGCCTGGAGCGGGACAGCTGAAGCTTTCTTT

V gene: TRBV11-2
D gene: -
clone size: -
J gene: TRBJ1-4
CDR3 length: 19
CDR3 protein: CASSLGWGGDKKPNEKLFF
CDR3 DNA: TGTGCCAGCAGCTTAGGCTGGGGGGGGGACAAGAAACCTAATGAAAAACTGTTTTTT

V gene: TRBV5-7
D gene: -
clone size: -
J gene: TRBJ1-1
CDR3 length: 13
CDR3 protein: CASSMDSIGRAFF
CDR3 DNA: TGTGCCAGCAGCATGGACAGTATTGGAAGGGCTTTCTTT

V gene: TRBV2
D gene: -
clone size: -
J gene: TRBJ1-2
CDR3 length: 12
CDR3 protein: CASRLSSHGYTF
CDR3 DNA: TGTGCCAGCAGGTTGTCCTCCCATGGCTACACCTTC